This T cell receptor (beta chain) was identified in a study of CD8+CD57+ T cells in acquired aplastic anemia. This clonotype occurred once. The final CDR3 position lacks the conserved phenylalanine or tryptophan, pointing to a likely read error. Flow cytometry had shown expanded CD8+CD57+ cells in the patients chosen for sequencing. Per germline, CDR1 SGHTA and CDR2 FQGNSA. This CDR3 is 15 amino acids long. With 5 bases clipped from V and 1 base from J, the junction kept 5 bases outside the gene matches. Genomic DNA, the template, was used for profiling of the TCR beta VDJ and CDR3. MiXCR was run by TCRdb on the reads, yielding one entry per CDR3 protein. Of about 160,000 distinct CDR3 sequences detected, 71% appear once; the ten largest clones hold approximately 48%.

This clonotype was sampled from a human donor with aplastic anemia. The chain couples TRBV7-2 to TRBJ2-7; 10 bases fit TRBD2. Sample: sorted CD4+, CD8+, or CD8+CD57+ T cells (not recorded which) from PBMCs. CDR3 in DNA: TGTGCCAGCAGCGCTAGCGGGAGTAGGTCCTACGAGCAGTACCTC. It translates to CASSASGSRSYEQYL.